These 27 T cell receptor beta chains originate from one sample sequenced in a study of T cell repertoires in cytomegalovirus infection. TCRdb reprocessed the reads with MiXCR, giving one entry per CDR3 protein. The sample carries under 600,000 distinct CDR3 sequences, approximately 15% recorded once. Sequencing used CD8+ T cells from PBMCs. The source of these receptors is a human donor in good health (CMV status not recorded). Some clones in this sample may be carry-over from other donors' samples.

This rearrangement joins TRBV5-5 to TRBJ1-2, with D maybe TRBD1 (5 bases). The CDR3 contains 14 residues. Germline CDR1 is SGHKS and CDR2 is YYEKEE (reference sequence). Between the trimmed V and J ends, which lost 0 bases and 8 bases, there was a span of 14 bases. CDR3: CASSLGQGGFGYTF. CDR3 DNA sequence: TGTGCCAGCAGCTTGGGGCAGGGCGGGTTCGGCTACACCTTC.

This clonotype was found many times. The chain employs TRBV7-3 and TRBJ2-5; TRBD1 might be the D (5 bases). Trimming took 5 bases from V and 3 from J, leaving 13 bases between them. The CDR3 runs 14 residues. Germline lookup yields CDR1 SGHTA and CDR2 FQGTGA. DNA of the CDR3: TGTGCCAGCAGCCCCACAGGTTCTAAAGAGACCCAGTACTTC. Its protein product is CASSPTGSKETQYF.

Worth noting for this clonotype: A single base separates this from a much larger clone, so it may be a read error. No conserved phenylalanine or tryptophan ends this CDR3, so it is likely a read error. The rearrangement uses TRBV27 and TRBJ2-7; possible D gene TRBD1, 6 bases. Germline values: CDR1 MNHEY, CDR2 SMNVEV (reference sequence). The V end was cut by 0 bases, the J end by 2 bases, with 8 bases between. The length of the CDR3 is 14 residues. CDR3: CASSLSKGAYEQYL. The DNA for the CDR3 is TGTGCCAGCAGTTTATCGAAGGGGGCCTACGAGCAGTACTTA.

The sample holds many counts of this clonotype. The chain uses TRBV11-2 and TRBJ1-5, with unresolved D. Germline V lookup: CDR1 SGHAT, CDR2 FQNNGV. The CDR3 spans 13 residues. Trimming took 5 bases from V and 3 from J, leaving 8 bases between them. In DNA, the CDR3 is TGTGCCAGCAGCCTCCCCCTCAATCAGCCCCAGCATTTT. This gives the protein CASSLPLNQPQHF. The entire variable domain, with the rest obtained from reference TRBV11-2 and TRBJ1-5, is as follows: EAGVAQSPRYKIIEKRQSVAFWCNPISGHATLYWYQQILGQGPKLLIQFQNNGVVDDSQLPKDRFSAERLKGVDSTLKIQPAKLEDSAVYLCASSLPLNQPQHFGDGTRLSIL.

This clonotype was found many times. The chain is built from TRBV20-1 and TRBJ1-1; D unclear. The V gene lost 3 bases and the J gene lost 5 bases, with 10 bases spanning the gap. The length of the CDR3 is 12 residues. Germline-derived CDR1 and CDR2 are DFQATT and SNEGSKA (reference sequence). CDR3 DNA: TGCAGTGCTAGGAGGGAAAGGACTGAAGCTTTCTTT. This codes for CSARRERTEAFF.

This chain's CDR3 is CASSQDEGTSYEQYF. CDR3 sequence (DNA): TGCGCCAGCAGCCAAGATGAGGGCACCTCTTACGAGCAGTACTTC. The V call is TRBV4-1, the J call TRBJ2-7; possible D gene TRBD2, 5 bases. Germline loops: CDR1 MGHRA, CDR2 YSYEKL. The CDR3 length is 15 residues. V was trimmed by 0 bases and J by 4 bases, leaving 13 bases between them.

The chain uses TRBV6-1 and TRBJ1-5; D is unclear. CDR3 length: 15 residues. Germline V gene lookup returns CDR1 MNHNS and CDR2 SASEGT. The ends were cut back, 2 bases at V and 0 bases at J, with 8 bases in the middle. The CDR3 coding sequence is TGTGCCAGCAGTGAACTAGTTTATAGCAATCAGCCCCAGCATTTT. Its translation: CASSELVYSNQPQHF.

A few counts support this clonotype. J is TRBJ2-5 and V is TRBV6-5, with D possibly matching TRBD2 (6 bases). Trimming stripped 0 bases from V and 7 bases from J, with 12 bases between. The germline CDR1 and CDR2 sequences are MNHEY and SVGAGI. There are 14 residues in the CDR3. CDR3 DNA: TGTGCCAGCAGTTACTCGGGGGACTCTGGGACCCAGTACTTC. Residues: CASSYSGDSGTQYF.

The chain joins TRBV20-1 to TRBJ2-7; 9 bases fit TRBD2. Germline assignment: CDR1 DFQATT and CDR2 SNEGSKA (reference sequence). The CDR3 is made up of 16 amino acids. The V segment lost 2 bases and the J segment 5 bases; nucleotides outside the gene matches: 13. The CDR3 loop is CSARKAVGGGGHEQYF. The CDR3 bases are TGCAGTGCTAGAAAGGCGGTTGGCGGGGGGGGCCACGAGCAGTACTTC.

This clonotype was recorded many times. The chain combines TRBV5-6 with TRBJ2-3; TRBD2 matches at 7 bases. The trim removed 0 bases at V and 6 bases at J, leaving 10 bases unmatched. Germline assignment: CDR1 SGHDT and CDR2 YYEEEE. The CDR3 sequence is 16 residues long. The CDR3 DNA reads as TGTGCCAGCAGCTTGGCCTGGGAGGGAGGGACGGATACGCAGTATTTT. Translation gives CASSLAWEGGTDTQYF.

This clonotype was counted at least ten times. This rearrangement joins TRBV10-3 to TRBJ2-7, with 11 bases identical to TRBD2. This CDR3 region has 17 residues. The germline V gene encodes CDR1 ENHRY and CDR2 SYGVKD. The V and J ends lost 0 bases and 2 bases, in that order; junction bases with no gene match: 6. CDR3 sequence reads: CAISESPTSGETYEQYF. CDR3 sequence (DNA): TGTGCCATCAGTGAGTCCCCGACTAGCGGGGAGACCTACGAGCAGTACTTC.

V is TRBV7-4 and J is TRBJ1-5; no reliable D call. Germline values: CDR1 SGHVT, CDR2 SQSDAQ. This CDR3 is built from 13 residues. Trimming took 9 bases from V and 4 from J, leaving 13 bases between them. The CDR3 region is CASHRDRNQPQHF. CDR3 in DNA: TGTGCCAGTCACCGGGATAGAAATCAGCCCCAGCATTTT.

This clonotype was counted between two and nine times. The chain combines TRBV5-1 with TRBJ2-5; D gene unclear. CDR3 length equals 15 residues. Germline CDR1 SGHRS, CDR2 YFSETQ. Trimming took 0 bases from V and 1 from J, leaving 10 bases between them. CDR3: CASSLDIRLQETQYF. CDR3 coding DNA: TGCGCCAGCAGCTTGGATATCAGGCTCCAAGAGACCCAGTACTTC.

The CDR3 DNA is TGTGCCAGCAGTCACCCGGACCCCCGAGAAACAGATACGCAGTATTTT. Residues: CASSHPDPRETDTQYF. The chain employs TRBV27 and TRBJ2-3; D is unresolved. The V and J ends lost 5 bases and 3 bases respectively, with 18 bases between them. CDR3 length: 16 residues. Looked up from germline, CDR1 is MNHEY and CDR2 is SMNVEV (reference sequence).

J is TRBJ2-1 and V is TRBV4-1; no firm D call. This CDR3 region has 17 residues. Per germline, CDR1 MGHRA and CDR2 YSYEKL. The V end was cut by 0 bases, the J end by 0 bases, with 12 bases between. CDR3 in amino acids: CASSQDSAGFSYNEQFF. DNA of the CDR3: TGCGCCAGCAGCCAAGATTCGGCCGGATTCTCCTACAATGAGCAGTTCTTC.

In its sample, this clonotype was seen many times. The rearrangement joins TRBV5-1 to TRBJ2-2; 10 positions agree with TRBD2. The V segment lost 4 bases and the J segment 5 bases; nucleotides outside the gene matches: 8. This CDR3 contains 16 residues. Germline V gene lookup returns CDR1 SGHRS and CDR2 YFSETQ. The CDR3 region has the DNA TGCGCCAGCAGCCCAATAGCGGGAGGCAGAACCGGGGAGCTGTTTTTT. It translates to CASSPIAGGRTGELFF.

This clonotype was seen ten or more times. The chain joins TRBV5-4 to TRBJ2-7; TRBD1 agrees at 8 bases. CDR3 length equals 14 residues. Per the germline V gene, CDR1 is SGHNT and CDR2 is YYREEE (reference sequence). Losses at the gene ends were 3 bases for V and 5 bases for J; bases not matched to a gene: 7. In DNA form, the CDR3 reads TGTGCCAGCAGCTCCTGGGACAGGTCGGACGAGCAGTACTTC. Translated, it gives CASSSWDRSDEQYF.

The J gene is TRBJ2-7, the V gene TRBV30; perhaps TRBD2 as D (6 bases). The CDR3 contains 12 residues. V lost 3 bases to trimming and J lost 4 bases, with 10 bases between them. The germline gives CDR1 GTSNPN, CDR2 SVGIG (reference sequence). CDR3: CAWSSGLYEQYF. DNA for the CDR3: TGTGCCTGGAGCTCGGGACTTTACGAGCAGTACTTC. The entire variable domain, with the rest obtained from reference TRBV30 and TRBJ2-7, is as follows: SQTIHQWPATLVQPVGSPLSLECTVEGTSNPNLYWYRQAAGRGLQLLFYSVGIGQISSEVPQNLSASRPQDRQFILSSKKLLLSDSGFYLCAWSSGLYEQYFGPGTRLTVT.

This clonotype showed up just a few times. The chain employs TRBV28 and TRBJ2-1, with D hard to call. With 6 bases removed from V and 10 bases from J, the gap between germline ends came to 10 bases. Germline lookup yields CDR1 MDHEN and CDR2 SYDVKM. This CDR3 is built from 11 residues. CDR3 nucleotides: TGTGCCAGCAGCCCGGAGACAGAGCAGTTCTTC. Protein sequence: CASSPETEQFF.

This clonotype was found many times. The chain recombines TRBV11-2 with TRBJ2-1; 11 positions match TRBD1. Germline assignment: CDR1 SGHAT and CDR2 FQNNGV. The CDR3 covers 15 residues. The ends lost 5 bases at V and 10 bases at J; junction bases unmatched: 10. As DNA, the CDR3 is TGTGCCAGCAGCATAGGACAGGGGGCAGGTCTGGAGCAGTTCTTC. Its protein product is CASSIGQGAGLEQFF. Looking up the rest from reference TRBV11-2 and TRBJ2-1 gives the full variable domain: EAGVAQSPRYKIIEKRQSVAFWCNPISGHATLYWYQQILGQGPKLLIQFQNNGVVDDSQLPKDRFSAERLKGVDSTLKIQPAKLEDSAVYLCASSIGQGAGLEQFFGPGTRLTVL.

The table lists this clonotype with many counts. The J gene is TRBJ1-3, the V gene TRBV7-2, with 9 nucleotides matching TRBD1. This CDR3 is built from 15 residues. Germline CDR1 SGHTA, CDR2 FQGNSA. The V gene end was trimmed by 4 bases and the J gene end by 2 bases; junction bases not matched to a gene: 3. The CDR3: CASSSTGGTGNTIYF. DNA for the CDR3: TGTGCCAGCAGCTCGACAGGGGGAACTGGAAACACCATATATTTT.

This chain joins TRBV29-1 and TRBJ1-1, with 8 positions matching TRBD1. CDR3 length equals 14 residues. Looked up from germline, CDR1 is SQVTM and CDR2 is ANQGSEA. Trimming cost V 7 bases and J 4 bases; bases outside gene matches: 11. CDR3 nucleotides: TGCAGCGCACGACAGGGGTGGCTCTCCACTGAAGCTTTCTTT. Translation gives CSARQGWLSTEAFF.

The chain recombines TRBV27 with TRBJ2-3; possible D gene TRBD2, 7 bases. Germline-derived CDR1 and CDR2 are MNHEY and SMNVEV (reference sequence). V lost 7 bases to trimming and J lost 5 bases, with 13 bases between them. This CDR3 contains 13 residues. As DNA, the CDR3 is TGTGCCAGCAACGGGGGGCTGGAAGATACGCAGTATTTT. This codes for CASNGGLEDTQYF.

The chain joins TRBV30 to TRBJ1-1, with D unresolved. V lost 1 base, J lost 0 bases, and 3 bases lay in between. The germline gives CDR1 GTSNPN, CDR2 SVGIG (reference sequence). The CDR3 length is 12 residues. The CDR3 protein is CAWSELNTEAFF. In nucleotides, the CDR3 is TGTGCCTGGAGTGAACTGAACACTGAAGCTTTCTTT.

Comments on this clonotype: A much bigger clone sits one base away, suggesting this may be a read error. The genes are TRBV7-4 and TRBJ1-1; D is uncertain. CDR1 and CDR2 from the germline V gene are SGHVT and SQSDAQ. This CDR3 region has 15 residues. The CDR3 DNA is TGTGCCAGCAGCTTAGCCGATGACAAGAACACTGAAACTTTCTTT. This encodes CASSLADDKNTETFF.

This clonotype was seen repeatedly, ten times or more. The chain recombines TRBV11-2 with TRBJ2-5, with 8 bases lining up with TRBD2. Germline trimming cut 2 bases from V and 10 bases from J; bases unmatched to any gene: 9. Germline lookup yields CDR1 SGHAT and CDR2 FQNNGV. CDR3 size: 14 residues. CDR3 sequence reads: CASSLTPSRGDQYF. The CDR3 nucleotides read TGTGCCAGCAGCTTAACCCCGTCGCGGGGGGACCAGTACTTC.

The V and J genes are TRBV28 and TRBJ1-5; D remains ambiguous. The CDR3 length is 13 residues. Germline assignment: CDR1 MDHEN and CDR2 SYDVKM. V was trimmed by 3 bases and J by 5 bases, leaving 8 bases between them. DNA for the CDR3: TGTGCCAGCAGTTTTCTACCGGATCAGCCCCAGCATTTT. Encoded protein: CASSFLPDQPQHF.